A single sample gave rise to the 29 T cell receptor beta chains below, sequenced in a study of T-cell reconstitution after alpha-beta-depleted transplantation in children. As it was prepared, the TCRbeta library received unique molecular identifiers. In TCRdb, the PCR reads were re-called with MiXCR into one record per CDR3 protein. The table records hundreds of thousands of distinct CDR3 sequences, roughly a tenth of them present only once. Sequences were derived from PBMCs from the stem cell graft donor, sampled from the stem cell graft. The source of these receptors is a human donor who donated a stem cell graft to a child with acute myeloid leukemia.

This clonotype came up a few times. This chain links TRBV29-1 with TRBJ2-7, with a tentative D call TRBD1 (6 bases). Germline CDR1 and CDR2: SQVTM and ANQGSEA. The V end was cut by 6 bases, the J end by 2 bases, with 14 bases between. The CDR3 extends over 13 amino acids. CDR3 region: CSVPKGDTYEQYF. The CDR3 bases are TGCAGCGTGCCAAAAGGGGACACCTACGAGCAGTACTTC.

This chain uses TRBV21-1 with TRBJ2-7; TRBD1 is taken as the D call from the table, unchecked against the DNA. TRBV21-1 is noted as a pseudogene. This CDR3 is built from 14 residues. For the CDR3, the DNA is TGTGCCAGCAGTGTAGGACAGGCTGCCTACGAGCAGTACTTC. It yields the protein CASSVGQAAYEQYF.

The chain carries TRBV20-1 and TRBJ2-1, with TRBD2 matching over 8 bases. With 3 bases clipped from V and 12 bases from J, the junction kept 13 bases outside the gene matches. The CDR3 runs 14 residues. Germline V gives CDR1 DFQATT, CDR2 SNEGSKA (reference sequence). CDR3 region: CSASSSGSRQVQFF. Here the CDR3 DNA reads TGCAGTGCTAGTTCCAGCGGGAGCCGGCAAGTGCAGTTCTTC.

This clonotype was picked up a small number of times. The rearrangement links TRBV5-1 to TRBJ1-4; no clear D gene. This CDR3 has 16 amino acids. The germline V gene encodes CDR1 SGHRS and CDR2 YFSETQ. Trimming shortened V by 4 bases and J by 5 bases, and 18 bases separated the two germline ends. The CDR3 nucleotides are TGCGCCAGCAGCGAGGGCAGCCGGCGAAGGAATGAAAAACTGTTTTTT. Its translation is CASSEGSRRRNEKLFF.

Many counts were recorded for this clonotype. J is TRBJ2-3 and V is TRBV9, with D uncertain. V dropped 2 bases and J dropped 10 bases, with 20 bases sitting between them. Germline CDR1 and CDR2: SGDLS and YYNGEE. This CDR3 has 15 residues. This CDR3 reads CASSVAGRAQAAQYF. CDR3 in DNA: TGTGCCAGCAGCGTGGCCGGACGAGCCCAAGCCGCGCAGTATTTT. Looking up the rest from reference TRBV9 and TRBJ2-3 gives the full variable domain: DSGVTQTPKHLITATGQRVTLRCSPRSGDLSVYWYQQSLDQGLQFLIQYYNGEERAKGNILERFSAQQFPDLHSELNLSSLELGDSALYFCASSVAGRAQAAQYFGPGTRLTVL.

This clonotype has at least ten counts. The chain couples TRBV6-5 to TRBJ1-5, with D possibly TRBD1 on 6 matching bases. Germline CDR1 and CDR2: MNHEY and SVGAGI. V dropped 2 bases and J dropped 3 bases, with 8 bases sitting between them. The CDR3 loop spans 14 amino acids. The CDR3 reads CASSYNRANQPQHF. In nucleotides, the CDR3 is TGTGCCAGCAGTTACAACAGGGCCAATCAGCCCCAGCATTTT.

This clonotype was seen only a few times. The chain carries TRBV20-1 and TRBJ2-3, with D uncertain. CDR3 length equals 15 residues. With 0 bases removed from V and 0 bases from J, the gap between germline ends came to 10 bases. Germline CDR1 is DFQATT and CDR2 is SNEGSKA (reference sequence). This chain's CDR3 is CSARDRRQSTDTQYF. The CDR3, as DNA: TGCAGTGCTAGAGATCGGCGGCAAAGCACAGATACGCAGTATTTT.

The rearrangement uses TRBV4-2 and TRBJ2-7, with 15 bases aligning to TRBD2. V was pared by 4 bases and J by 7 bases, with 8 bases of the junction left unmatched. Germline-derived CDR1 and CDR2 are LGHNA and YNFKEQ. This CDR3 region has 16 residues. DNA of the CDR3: TGTGCCAGCAGCCCGTCCGGACTAGCGGGAGGGCGGGAGCAGTACTTC. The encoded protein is CASSPSGLAGGREQYF.

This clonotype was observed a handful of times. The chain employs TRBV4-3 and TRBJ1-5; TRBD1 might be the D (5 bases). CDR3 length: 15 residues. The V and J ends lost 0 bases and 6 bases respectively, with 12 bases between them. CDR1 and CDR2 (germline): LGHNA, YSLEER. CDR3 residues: CASSQDPGSGQPQHF. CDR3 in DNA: TGCGCCAGCAGCCAAGATCCAGGGTCGGGTCAGCCCCAGCATTTT.

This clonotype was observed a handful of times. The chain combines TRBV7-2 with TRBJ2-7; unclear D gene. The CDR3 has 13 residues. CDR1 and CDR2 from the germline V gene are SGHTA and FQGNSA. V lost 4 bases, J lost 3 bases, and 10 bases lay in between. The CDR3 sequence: CASSWAIYYEQYF. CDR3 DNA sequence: TGTGCCAGCAGCTGGGCTATTTACTACGAGCAGTACTTC.

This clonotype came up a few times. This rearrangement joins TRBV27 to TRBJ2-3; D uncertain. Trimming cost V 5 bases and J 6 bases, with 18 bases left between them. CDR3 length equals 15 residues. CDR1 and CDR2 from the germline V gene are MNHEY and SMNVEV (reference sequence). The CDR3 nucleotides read TGTGCCAGCAGTCCCCGGAACAGCGCGAAGGATACGCAGTATTTT. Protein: CASSPRNSAKDTQYF.

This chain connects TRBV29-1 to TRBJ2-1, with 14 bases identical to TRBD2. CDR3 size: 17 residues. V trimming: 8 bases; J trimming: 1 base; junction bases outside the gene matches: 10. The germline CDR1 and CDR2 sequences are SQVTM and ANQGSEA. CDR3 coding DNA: TGCAGCTCAAGACTAGCGGGAGGGGTAGCGTCCTACAATGAGCAGTTCTTC. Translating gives CSSRLAGGVASYNEQFF.

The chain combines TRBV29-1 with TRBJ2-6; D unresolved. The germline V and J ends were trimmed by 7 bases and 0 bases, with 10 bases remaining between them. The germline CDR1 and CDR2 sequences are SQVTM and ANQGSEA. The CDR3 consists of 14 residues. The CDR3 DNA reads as TGCAGCGCCCTGGGCCGCTCTGGGGCCAACGTCCTGACTTTC. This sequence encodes CSALGRSGANVLTF. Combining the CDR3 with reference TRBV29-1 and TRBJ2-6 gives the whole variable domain SAVISQKPSRDICQRGTSLTIQCQVDSQVTMMFWYRQQPGQSLTLIATANQGSEATYESGFVIDKFPISRPNLTFSTLTVSNMSPEDSSIYLCSALGRSGANVLTFGAGSRLTVL.

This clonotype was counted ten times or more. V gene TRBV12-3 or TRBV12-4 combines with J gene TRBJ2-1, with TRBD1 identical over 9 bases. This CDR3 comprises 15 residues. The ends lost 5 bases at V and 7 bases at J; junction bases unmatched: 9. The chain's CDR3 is CASSGGQGLKNEQFF. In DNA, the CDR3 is TGTGCCAGCAGTGGGGGACAGGGCTTAAAGAATGAGCAGTTCTTC.

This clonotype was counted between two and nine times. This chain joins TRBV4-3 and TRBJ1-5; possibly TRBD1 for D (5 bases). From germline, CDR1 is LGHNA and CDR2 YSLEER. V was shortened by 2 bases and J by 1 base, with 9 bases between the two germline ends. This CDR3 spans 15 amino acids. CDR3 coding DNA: TGCGCCAGCAGCCAAACTGCAGGGAGCAATCAGCCCCAGCATTTT. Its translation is CASSQTAGSNQPQHF.

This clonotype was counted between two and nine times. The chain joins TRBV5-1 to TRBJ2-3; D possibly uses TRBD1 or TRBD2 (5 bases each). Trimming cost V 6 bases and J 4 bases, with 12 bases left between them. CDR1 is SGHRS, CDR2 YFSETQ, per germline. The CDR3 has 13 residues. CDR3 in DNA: TGCGCCAGCACTACCGGGACGGCAGATACGCAGTATTTT. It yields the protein CASTTGTADTQYF.

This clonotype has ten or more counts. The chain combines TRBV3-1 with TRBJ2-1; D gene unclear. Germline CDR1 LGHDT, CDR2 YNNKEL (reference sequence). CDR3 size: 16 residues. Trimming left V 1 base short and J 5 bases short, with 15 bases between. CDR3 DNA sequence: TGTGCCAGCAGCCAAGGTGTAGCACCAAGTGACAATGAGCAGTTCTTC. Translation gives CASSQGVAPSDNEQFF.

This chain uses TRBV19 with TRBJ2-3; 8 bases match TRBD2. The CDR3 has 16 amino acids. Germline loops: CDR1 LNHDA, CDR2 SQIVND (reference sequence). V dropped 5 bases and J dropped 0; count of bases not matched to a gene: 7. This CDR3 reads CASSPGGTPSTDTQYF. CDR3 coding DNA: TGTGCCAGTAGTCCGGGAGGGACCCCGAGCACAGATACGCAGTATTTT.

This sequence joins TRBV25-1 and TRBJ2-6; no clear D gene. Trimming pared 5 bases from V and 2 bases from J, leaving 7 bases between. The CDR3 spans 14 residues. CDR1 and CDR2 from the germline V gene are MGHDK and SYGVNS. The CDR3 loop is CASSPDTGANVLTF. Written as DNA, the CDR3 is TGTGCCAGCAGTCCCGACACTGGGGCCAACGTCCTGACTTTC.

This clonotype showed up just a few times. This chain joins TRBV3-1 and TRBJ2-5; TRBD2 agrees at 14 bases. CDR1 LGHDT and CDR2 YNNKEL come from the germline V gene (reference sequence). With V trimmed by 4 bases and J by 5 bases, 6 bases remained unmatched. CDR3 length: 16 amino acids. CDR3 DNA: TGTGCCAGCAGCCTACAGACTAGCGGGGGGGGTGAGACCCAGTACTTC. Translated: CASSLQTSGGGETQYF.

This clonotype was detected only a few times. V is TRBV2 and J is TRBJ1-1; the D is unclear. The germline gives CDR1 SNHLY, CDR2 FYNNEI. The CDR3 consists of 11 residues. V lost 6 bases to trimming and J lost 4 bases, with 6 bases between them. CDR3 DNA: TGTGCCAGCAGACCGACCACTGAAGCTTTCTTT. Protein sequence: CASRPTTEAFF.

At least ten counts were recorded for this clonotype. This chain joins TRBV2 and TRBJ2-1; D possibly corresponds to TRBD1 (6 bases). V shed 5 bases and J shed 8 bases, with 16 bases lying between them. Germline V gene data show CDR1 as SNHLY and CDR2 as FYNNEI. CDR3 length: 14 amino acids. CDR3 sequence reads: CASSTDRPVHEQFF. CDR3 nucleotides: TGTGCCAGCAGTACTGACAGGCCGGTCCATGAGCAGTTCTTC.

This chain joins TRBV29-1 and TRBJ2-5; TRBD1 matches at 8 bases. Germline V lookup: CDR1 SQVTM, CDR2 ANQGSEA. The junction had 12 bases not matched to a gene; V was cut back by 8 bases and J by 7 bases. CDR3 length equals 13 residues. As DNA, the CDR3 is TGCAGCCTTAAACAGGGGGTTCGGGGGACCCAGTACTTC. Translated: CSLKQGVRGTQYF.

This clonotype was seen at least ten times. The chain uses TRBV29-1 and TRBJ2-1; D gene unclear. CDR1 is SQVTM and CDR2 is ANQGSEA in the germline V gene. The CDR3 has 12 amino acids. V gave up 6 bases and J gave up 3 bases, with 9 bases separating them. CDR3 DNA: TGCAGCGTAGCGCCCAACTACAATGAGCAGTTCTTC. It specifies CSVAPNYNEQFF.

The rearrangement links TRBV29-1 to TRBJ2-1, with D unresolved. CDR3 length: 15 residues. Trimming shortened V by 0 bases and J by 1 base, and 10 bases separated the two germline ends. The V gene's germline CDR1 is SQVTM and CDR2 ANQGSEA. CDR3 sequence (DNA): TGCAGCGTTGAAGATTGGGCCCTTTCCTACAATGAGCAGTTCTTC. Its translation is CSVEDWALSYNEQFF.

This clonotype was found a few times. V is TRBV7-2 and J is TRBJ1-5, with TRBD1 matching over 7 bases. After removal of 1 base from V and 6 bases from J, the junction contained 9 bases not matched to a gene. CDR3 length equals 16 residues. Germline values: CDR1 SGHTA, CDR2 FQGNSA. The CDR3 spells CASSLGAGGSGQPQHF. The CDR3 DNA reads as TGTGCCAGCAGCTTAGGGGCAGGGGGTTCTGGTCAGCCCCAGCATTTT.

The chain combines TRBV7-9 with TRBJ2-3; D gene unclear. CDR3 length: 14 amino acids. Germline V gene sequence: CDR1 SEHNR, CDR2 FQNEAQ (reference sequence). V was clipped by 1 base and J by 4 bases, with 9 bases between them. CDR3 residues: CASSLGATPDTQYF. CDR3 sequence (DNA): TGTGCCAGCAGCTTAGGAGCCACCCCAGATACGCAGTATTTT. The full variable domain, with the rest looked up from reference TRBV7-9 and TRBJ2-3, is DTGVSQNPRHKITKRGQNVTFRCDPISEHNRLYWYRQTLGQGPEFLTYFQNEAQLEKSRLLSDRFSAERPKGSFSTLEIQRTEQGDSAMYLCASSLGATPDTQYFGPGTRLTVL.

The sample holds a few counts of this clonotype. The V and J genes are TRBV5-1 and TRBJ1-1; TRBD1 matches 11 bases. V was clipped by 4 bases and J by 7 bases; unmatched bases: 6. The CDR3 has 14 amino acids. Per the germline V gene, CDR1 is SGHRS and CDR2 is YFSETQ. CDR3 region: CASSTRTGGDEAFF. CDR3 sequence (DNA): TGCGCCAGCAGCACCCGGACAGGGGGCGATGAAGCTTTCTTT.

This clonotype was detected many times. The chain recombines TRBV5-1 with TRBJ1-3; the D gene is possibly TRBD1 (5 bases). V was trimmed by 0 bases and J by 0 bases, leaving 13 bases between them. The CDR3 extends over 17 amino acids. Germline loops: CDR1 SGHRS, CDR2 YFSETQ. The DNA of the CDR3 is TGCGCCAGCAGCTTGGAGGCAGGGAGGTACTCTGGAAACACCATATATTTT. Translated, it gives CASSLEAGRYSGNTIYF. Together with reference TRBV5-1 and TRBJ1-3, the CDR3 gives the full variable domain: KAGVTQTPRYLIKTRGQQVTLSCSPISGHRSVSWYQQTPGQGLQFLFEYFSETQRNKGNFPGRFSGRQFSNSRSEMNVSTLELGDSALYLCASSLEAGRYSGNTIYFGEGSWLTVV.